These 4 T cell receptor beta chains came from one sample sequenced in a study of cytomegalovirus exposure and HLA in healthy donors. PCR was performed using 60 Vbeta and 13 Jbeta primers. Sequencing used immunoSEQ multiplex PCR; TCRdb keeps in-frame clones, though not all of them. Of under 200,000 clones listed, more than 60% are singletons. Specimen: PBMCs. These receptors all come from a woman between 40 and 55 years old in good health and CMV-seropositive.

In the case of this clone: A read error may produce the germline difference seen at one junction end. For the CDR3, the DNA is TGTGCCGGCAGCTTAGTACACCGAGGAGTTCTATACTATGGCTACACCTTC. Translating it yields CAGSLVHRGVLYYGYTF. The genes are TRBV11-3 and TRBJ1-2; D is uncertain. This CDR3 comprises 17 residues. Looked up from germline, CDR1 is SGHNT and CDR2 is YENEEA.

The chain links TRBV30 to TRBJ2-2; 11 bases fit TRBD2. Germline V gene lookup returns CDR1 GTSNPN and CDR2 SVGIG (reference sequence). CDR3 size: 15 residues. After removal of 4 bases from V and 0 bases from J, the junction contained 1 base not matched to a gene. CDR3 DNA sequence: TGTGCCTGGAATAGCGGGGGGGCGAACACCGGGGAGCTGTTTTTT. It yields the protein CAWNSGGANTGELFF.

The chain recombines TRBV4-2 with TRBJ1-1, with D uncertain. The CDR3 consists of 14 residues. The germline CDR1 and CDR2 sequences are LGHNA and YNFKEQ. V shed 3 bases and J shed 4 bases, with 12 bases lying between them. CDR3 amino acids: CASSQNSGLTEAFF. The CDR3 bases are TGTGCCAGCAGCCAGAACTCGGGTCTCACTGAAGCTTTCTTT.

The chain employs TRBV9 and TRBJ2-1; D ambiguous. Trimming took 3 bases from V and 6 from J, leaving 10 bases between them. The CDR3 is 13 amino acids. CDR1 is SGDLS, CDR2 YYNGEE, per germline. DNA for the CDR3: TGTGCCAGCAGCGCTACTCCTATCAATGAGCAGTTCTTC. Its translation: CASSATPINEQFF.